The rows below give T cell receptor beta chains drawn from one sample of a study of cytomegalovirus exposure and HLA in healthy donors. The method was immunoSEQ multiplex PCR; TCRdb's version includes in-frame clones alone and lacks a portion of them. The sample has approximately 79,000 clones; about four fifths are singletons. Sample: PBMCs. These receptors originate from a male donor in good health and CMV-seropositive. Both conserved end residues are part of each CDR3. A D gene is named only where the DNA matches it firmly. Expanded clones get a size class; other rows say once, few or many, or leave the size out.

abundance: few; d_gene: TRBD1; v_gene: TRBV19; j_gene: TRBJ1-1; CDR3aa: CASGTGTNTEAFF; CDR3nt: TGTGCCAGCGGGACAGGGACGAACACTGAAGCTTTCTTT
abundance: -; d_gene: TRBD1; v_gene: TRBV6-5; j_gene: TRBJ2-5; CDR3aa: CASSTDREETQYF; CDR3nt: TGTGCCAGCAGCACGGACAGGGAAGAGACCCAGTACTTC
abundance: -; d_gene: -; v_gene: TRBV5-4; j_gene: TRBJ1-2; CDR3aa: CASSLDRVGYTF; CDR3nt: TGTGCCAGCAGCTTGGATCGTGTCGGCTACACCTTC
abundance: -; d_gene: TRBD2; v_gene: TRBV6-4; j_gene: TRBJ2-3; CDR3aa: CASSDGSSGASDTQYF; CDR3nt: TGTGCCAGCAGTGACGGTTCTAGCGGCGCTTCAGATACGCAGTATTTT
abundance: -; d_gene: -; v_gene: TRBV28; j_gene: TRBJ2-6; CDR3aa: CASSDIRSSGANVLTF; CDR3nt: TGTGCCAGCAGTGATATACGGAGTTCTGGGGCCAACGTCCTGACTTTC
abundance: -; d_gene: -; v_gene: TRBV7-9; j_gene: TRBJ2-7; CDR3aa: CASSPTTGEQYF; CDR3nt: TGTGCCAGCAGCCCGACTACTGGCGAGCAGTACTTC
abundance: -; d_gene: -; v_gene: TRBV2; j_gene: TRBJ1-5; CDR3aa: CASTLQGRYSGQPQHF; CDR3nt: TGTGCCAGCACTTTACAGGGACGGTATTCTGGTCAGCCCCAGCATTTT
abundance: -; d_gene: -; v_gene: TRBV7-9; j_gene: TRBJ2-1; CDR3aa: CASSSPLAKSSYNEQFF; CDR3nt: TGTGCCAGCAGCTCCCCGTTAGCGAAAAGCTCCTACAATGAGCAGTTCTTC
abundance: -; d_gene: -; v_gene: TRBV7-8; j_gene: TRBJ1-3; CDR3aa: CASSPGRVFENTIYF; CDR3nt: TGTGCCAGCAGCCCCGGTCGGGTCTTCGAAAACACCATATATTTT
abundance: -; d_gene: TRBD1; v_gene: TRBV30; j_gene: TRBJ1-2; CDR3aa: CAWSGGQTAYGYTF; CDR3nt: TGTGCCTGGAGTGGGGGACAGACCGCATATGGCTACACCTTC
abundance: -; d_gene: TRBD2; v_gene: TRBV7-3; j_gene: TRBJ2-7; CDR3aa: CASSLTPSGVYEQYF; CDR3nt: TGTGCCAGCAGCTTAACGCCCAGCGGGGTGTACGAGCAGTACTTC
abundance: -; d_gene: TRBD1; v_gene: TRBV28; j_gene: TRBJ2-7; CDR3aa: CASRGQGFYEQYF; CDR3nt: TGTGCCAGCAGGGGACAGGGGTTCTACGAGCAGTACTTC
abundance: -; d_gene: -; v_gene: TRBV21-1; j_gene: TRBJ2-7; CDR3aa: CARVRLAGGRSYEQYF; CDR3nt: TGTGCCAGGGTGCGGCTAGCGGGAGGGCGGTCCTACGAGCAGTACTTC
abundance: -; d_gene: TRBD1; v_gene: TRBV28; j_gene: TRBJ1-4; CDR3aa: CASGTGRNEKLFF; CDR3nt: TGTGCCAGTGGGACAGGCCGTAATGAAAAACTGTTTTTT
abundance: -; d_gene: -; v_gene: TRBV9; j_gene: TRBJ2-1; CDR3aa: CASSPPQDRRDEQFF; CDR3nt: TGTGCCAGCAGCCCCCCCCAGGACAGAAGGGATGAGCAGTTCTTC
abundance: -; d_gene: TRBD1; v_gene: TRBV7-2; j_gene: TRBJ2-7; CDR3aa: CASSLGRGQGEQYF; CDR3nt: TGTGCCAGCAGCTTAGGCAGGGGGCAGGGCGAGCAGTACTTC
abundance: -; d_gene: TRBD1; v_gene: TRBV6-6; j_gene: TRBJ1-2; CDR3aa: CASSYLGTGVYGYTF; CDR3nt: TGTGCCAGCAGTTACCTCGGGACAGGGGTATATGGCTACACCTTC
abundance: -; d_gene: -; v_gene: TRBV7-2; j_gene: TRBJ2-7; CDR3aa: CASSLVVATAYEQYF; CDR3nt: TGTGCCAGCAGCTTAGTCGTGGCCACAGCCTACGAGCAGTACTTC
abundance: -; d_gene: TRBD1; v_gene: TRBV5-6; j_gene: TRBJ1-2; CDR3aa: CASSRTGVVGYTF; CDR3nt: TGTGCCAGCAGCCGGACAGGGGTGGTTGGCTACACCTTC
abundance: few; d_gene: -; v_gene: TRBV5-6; j_gene: TRBJ1-3; CDR3aa: CASSRWGSSSGNTIYF; CDR3nt: TGTGCCAGCAGCCGTTGGGGCAGTAGCTCTGGAAACACCATATATTTT